This T cell receptor beta chain was documented in a study of T-cell memory formation after mild COVID-19. Study context: The study found TCR clusters largely donor specific.

The study's findings and limits: Chiefly within CM and EM were the contracting CD4+ clones; CD8+ ones were within EMRA. Some clones that responded were present in memory (sampled pre-infection), which suggests cross-reactive memory joined.

Concerning this clonotype itself: Its target is unknown.

5'RACE primed at constant segments yielded TCR alpha and TCR beta cDNA libraries bearing sample barcodes and UMIs. In TCRdb, the 5' RACE reads were re-called with MiXCR into one record per CDR3 protein. The sample records almost 250,000 distinct CDR3 sequences, approximately 15% being singletons. The length of the CDR3 is 13 residues. Trimming shortened V by 6 bases and J by 10 bases, and 13 bases separated the two germline ends. This sequence originates from an adult woman who had mild COVID-19 (a few samples of this study predate the infection). Cell type and time point are not known. The V and J genes are TRBV12-3 or TRBV12-4 and TRBJ2-6; no firm D call. Sequencing was performed on PBMCs or a T cell subset sorted from them (not recorded which). This chain's CDR3 is CASSRRSQNVLTF. For the CDR3, the DNA is TGTGCCAGCAGCCGACGGTCTCAGAACGTCCTGACTTTC.